This T cell receptor beta chain was sequenced for a study of graft-versus-host responses after intestinal transplantation. Regarding this clone: The antigen is unknown.

Study-wide points: Among circulating GvH clones, peak levels were associated with early post-transplant declines in HvG clones. Among recipient marrow samples, GvH clones were found; some appeared first in ileum or blood.

Data came from immunoSEQ multiplex PCR; TCRdb stores just in-frame clones and leaves some out. The profile shows under 20,000 clones, just under 95% of them singletons. Specimen: PBMCs, collected 23 days after intestinal transplant. This receptor was taken from a human patient who received an intestinal transplant, so some T cells may come from the graft donor.

Written as DNA, the CDR3 is TGTGCCAGCAGTTCTATACCGGGACAGGCCTACGAGCAGTACTTC. It encodes CASSSIPGQAYEQYF. The V gene is TRBV6-5, the J gene TRBJ2-7; 8 bases map to TRBD1. CDR3 length equals 15 residues. V was clipped by 4 bases and J by 2 bases; unmatched bases: 7. Germline CDR1 reads MNHEY; CDR2 reads SVGAGI.